This T cell receptor (beta chain) was observed in a study of blood T cell repertoires in COVID-19. For the study at large: Acute and convalescent COVID-19 samples came from the United States, Italy and Spain. Sample material is recorded as cDNA or gDNA derived from T cells, B-cell-depleted T cells, or PBMCs.

Looked up from germline, CDR1 is LGHNT and CDR2 is FRNRAP. Germline trimming cut 4 bases from V and 0 bases from J; bases unmatched to any gene: 7. The CDR3 consists of 17 residues. Authors' data handling: The assay estimated nucleated cells by amplifying reference gene primers. The data were produced by immunoSEQ multiplex PCR, yet TCRdb's version contains in-frame clones alone and is incomplete. V and J calls and clone size follow that table, whereas D and trimming were derived from the DNA. The repertoire consists of some 120,000 clones, with under 90% occurring once and the leading ten covering more than 9%.

Material: peripheral blood. The chain links TRBV12-5 to TRBJ1-5; 9 bases map to TRBD1. The receptor comes from a woman aged 55-69 years with acute or convalescent COVID-19. The CDR3 DNA sequence: TGTGCTAGTGGTTCTGACAGGGGGAGTTATAGCAATCAGCCCCAGCATTTT. It codes for CASGSDRGSYSNQPQHF.